Sequencing of this T cell receptor beta chain was carried out in a study of beta chain features in type 1 diabetes. Across the whole study: Analysis included around 110,000,000 sorted cells drawn from all samples.

Sampling consisted of one heparinised blood draw per donor, averaging roughly 100 mL. Based on CD45RO/CCR7/CD25/CD127/CD95/CD27, CD4+ regulatory, stem cell-like memory, naive and central memory cells were sorted. Study-wide points: All four CD4+ subsets of Type 1 diabetes patients contained TCRB CDR3s that were moderately but significantly shorter.

CDR3 length equals 11 residues. V was clipped by 0 bases and J by 10 bases, with 7 bases between them. Germline-derived CDR1 and CDR2 are GTSNPN and SVGIG (reference sequence). Details on this clone: Its antigen is unknown.

Every isolated RNA sample was fully reverse transcribed, so sequencing captured expressed TCRB transcripts. TCRdb keeps only in-frame clones here, not all; method: immunoSEQ multiplex PCR. The sample has about 48,000 clones, 42% seen once. The sequencing input was Tregs from blood. The source is a young man with type 1 diabetes. The J gene is TRBJ2-1, the V gene TRBV30; D gene uncertain. This CDR3 reads CAWSVAAEQFF. The CDR3 DNA sequence: TGTGCCTGGAGTGTAGCAGCGGAGCAGTTCTTC.